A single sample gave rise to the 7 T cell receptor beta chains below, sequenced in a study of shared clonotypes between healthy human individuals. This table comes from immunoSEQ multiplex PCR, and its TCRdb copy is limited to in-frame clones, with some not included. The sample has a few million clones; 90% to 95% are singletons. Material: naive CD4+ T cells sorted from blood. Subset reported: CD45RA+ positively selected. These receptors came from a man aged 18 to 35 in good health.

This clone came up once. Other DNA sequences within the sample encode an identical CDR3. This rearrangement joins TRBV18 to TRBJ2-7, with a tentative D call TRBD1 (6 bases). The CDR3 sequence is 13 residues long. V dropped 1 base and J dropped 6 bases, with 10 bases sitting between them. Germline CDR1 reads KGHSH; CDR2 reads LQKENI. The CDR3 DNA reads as TGTGCCAGCTCACCACTCGCAGGGGCCGAGCAGTACTTC. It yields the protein CASSPLAGAEQYF.

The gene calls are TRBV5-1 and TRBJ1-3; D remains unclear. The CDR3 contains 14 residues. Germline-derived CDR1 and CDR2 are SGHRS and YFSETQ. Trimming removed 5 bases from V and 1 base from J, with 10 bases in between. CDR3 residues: CASSRSSSGNTIYF. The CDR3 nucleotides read TGCGCCAGCAGTCGGAGCAGTTCTGGAAACACCATATATTTT.

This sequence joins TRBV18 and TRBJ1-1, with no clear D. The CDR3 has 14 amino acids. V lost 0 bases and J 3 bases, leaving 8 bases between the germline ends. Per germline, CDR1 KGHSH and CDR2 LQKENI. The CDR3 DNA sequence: TGTGCCAGCTCACCACCTAACGGAGACACTGAAGCTTTCTTT. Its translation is CASSPPNGDTEAFF.

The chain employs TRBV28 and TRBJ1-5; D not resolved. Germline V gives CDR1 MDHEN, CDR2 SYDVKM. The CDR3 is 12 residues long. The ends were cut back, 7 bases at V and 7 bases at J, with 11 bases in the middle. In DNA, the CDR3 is TGTGCCAGCAATAGCGGTGGACAGCCCCAGCATTTT. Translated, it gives CASNSGGQPQHF.

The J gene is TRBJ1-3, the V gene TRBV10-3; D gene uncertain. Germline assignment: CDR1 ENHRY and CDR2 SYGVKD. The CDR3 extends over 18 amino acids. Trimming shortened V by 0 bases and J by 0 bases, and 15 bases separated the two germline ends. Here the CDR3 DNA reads TGTGCCATCAGTGAGTCGGTTTTTGGCAGCTTCTCTGGAAACACCATATATTTT. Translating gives CAISESVFGSFSGNTIYF.

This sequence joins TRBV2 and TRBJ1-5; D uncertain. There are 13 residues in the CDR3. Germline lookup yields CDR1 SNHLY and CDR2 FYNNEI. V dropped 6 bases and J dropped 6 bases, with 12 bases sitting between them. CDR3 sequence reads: CASRGDGGQPQHF. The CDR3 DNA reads TGTGCCAGCAGGGGCGATGGAGGTCAGCCCCAGCATTTT.

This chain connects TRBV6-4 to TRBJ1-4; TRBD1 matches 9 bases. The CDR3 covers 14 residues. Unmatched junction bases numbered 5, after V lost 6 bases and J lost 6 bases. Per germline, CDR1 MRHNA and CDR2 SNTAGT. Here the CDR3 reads CASRDRGPDEKLFF. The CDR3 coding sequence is TGTGCCAGCAGGGACAGGGGTCCGGATGAAAAACTGTTTTTT.